These 25 T cell receptor beta chains share one sample of origin, sequenced in a study of blood T cell repertoires in COVID-19. Clones were sequenced by immunoSEQ multiplex PCR, and TCRdb holds only the in-frame ones, with some missing. The table shows about 480,000 clones, with around 87% occurring only once. Sequences were obtained from PBMCs or T cells enriched from blood (not recorded which). These TCRs come from a woman between 40 and 55 years old who had recovered from COVID-19.

This chain links TRBV7-8 with TRBJ2-1; D perhaps matches TRBD1 (5 bases). With 8 bases removed from V and 0 bases from J, the gap between germline ends came to 14 bases. CDR1 and CDR2 from the germline V gene are SGHVS and FQNEAQ. The CDR3 consists of 15 residues. The CDR3 sequence: CASELQGGSYNEQFF. The CDR3 DNA is TGTGCCAGCGAACTTCAGGGTGGCTCCTACAATGAGCAGTTCTTC.

The chain links TRBV13 to TRBJ2-5; no reliable D call. Germline CDR1 reads PRHDT; CDR2 reads FYEKMQ (reference sequence). The ends were cut back, 0 bases at V and 5 bases at J, with 7 bases in the middle. The CDR3 loop spans 13 amino acids. CDR3 sequence reads: CASSLGNSETQYF. The CDR3 coding sequence is TGTGCCAGCAGCTTAGGTAATTCGGAGACCCAGTACTTC. Complete variable domain (other parts from reference TRBV13 and TRBJ2-5): AAGVIQSPRHLIKEKRETATLKCYPIPRHDTVYWYQQGPGQDPQFLISFYEKMQSDKGSIPDRFSAQQFSDYHSELNMSSLELGDSALYFCASSLGNSETQYFGPGTRLLVL.

The chain couples TRBV18 to TRBJ1-1; TRBD1 is a possible D gene (5 bases). Germline V gene sequence: CDR1 KGHSH, CDR2 LQKENI. V dropped 1 base and J dropped 1 base, with 10 bases sitting between them. The CDR3 spans 15 residues. DNA for the CDR3: TGTGCCAGCTCACCACTGACAGAAAAGAACACTGAAGCTTTCTTT. Translating gives CASSPLTEKNTEAFF.

This chain joins TRBV11-2 and TRBJ1-2; 7 bases line up with TRBD1. The CDR3 consists of 14 residues. Germline V gives CDR1 SGHAT, CDR2 FQNNGV. V lost 6 bases, J lost 0 bases, and 4 bases stayed unmatched. CDR3 protein: CASRPGTANYGYTF. The CDR3 DNA reads TGTGCCAGCAGACCCGGGACAGCTAACTATGGCTACACCTTC. Together with reference TRBV11-2 and TRBJ1-2, the CDR3 gives the full variable domain: EAGVAQSPRYKIIEKRQSVAFWCNPISGHATLYWYQQILGQGPKLLIQFQNNGVVDDSQLPKDRFSAERLKGVDSTLKIQPAKLEDSAVYLCASRPGTANYGYTFGSGTRLTVV.

The chain joins TRBV11-2 to TRBJ1-3, with TRBD1 as a possible D gene (6 bases). The V gene's germline CDR1 is SGHAT and CDR2 FQNNGV. This CDR3 region has 14 residues. V lost 5 bases, J lost 4 bases, and 12 bases lay in between. CDR3 nucleotide sequence: TGTGCCAGCAGCGATACAGGGAACGGAAACACCATATATTTT. Translating gives CASSDTGNGNTIYF.

The gene calls are TRBV10-3 and TRBJ2-7; tentatively, D is TRBD1 (6 bases). This CDR3 comprises 14 residues. Trimming cost V 10 bases and J 1 base, with 17 bases left between them. CDR1 is ENHRY, CDR2 SYGVKD, per germline. The CDR3, as DNA: TGTGCCACCTCCATCCGGGACATATCCTACGAGCAGTACTTC. Residues: CATSIRDISYEQYF.

V and J are TRBV6-5 and TRBJ1-3; the D is unclear. Germline-derived CDR1 and CDR2 are MNHEY and SVGAGI. CDR3 length: 16 residues. The V and J ends lost 0 bases and 3 bases respectively, with 12 bases between them. The CDR3 region is CASSYSISEGGNTIYF. Written as DNA, the CDR3 is TGTGCCAGCAGTTACTCGATCAGTGAGGGTGGAAACACCATATATTTT.

This clone appeared a few times. J is TRBJ2-7 and V is TRBV9; D possibly corresponds to TRBD2 (6 bases). The CDR3 is 16 amino acids. Trimming removed 3 bases from V and 0 bases from J, with 16 bases in between. Germline loops: CDR1 SGDLS, CDR2 YYNGEE. CDR3 sequence: CASSARGTPTSYEQYF. The CDR3 bases are TGTGCCAGCAGCGCTCGCGGGACTCCGACCTCCTACGAGCAGTACTTC.

V and J are TRBV29-1 and TRBJ2-3; D might be TRBD2 (6 bases). Germline loops: CDR1 SQVTM, CDR2 ANQGSEA. The CDR3 covers 15 residues. Trimming took 5 bases from V and 3 from J, leaving 18 bases between them. The CDR3 sequence is CSVTGGDLPTDTQYF. The CDR3 DNA sequence: TGCAGCGTTACCGGTGGGGACTTACCAACAGATACGCAGTATTTT.

This clone was counted once. V gene TRBV9 combines with J gene TRBJ1-2; the D gene is possibly TRBD1 (6 bases). This CDR3 has 13 residues. Germline values: CDR1 SGDLS, CDR2 YYNGEE. Trimming stripped 0 bases from V and 7 bases from J, with 10 bases between. CDR3 sequence: CASSVEQGGGYTF. CDR3 in DNA: TGTGCCAGCAGCGTAGAACAGGGCGGTGGCTACACCTTC.

The chain recombines TRBV7-9 with TRBJ2-5; 9 positions match TRBD2. There are 15 residues in the CDR3. Per the germline V gene, CDR1 is SEHNR and CDR2 is FQNEAQ (reference sequence). V lost 1 base, J lost 4 bases, and 4 bases stayed unmatched. The CDR3 region is CASSLGRREGETQYF. CDR3 nucleotides: TGTGCCAGCAGCTTAGGAAGGCGGGAGGGAGAGACCCAGTACTTC.

The chain uses TRBV29-1 and TRBJ2-3, with 15 bases that match TRBD2. This CDR3 is built from 14 residues. J lost 8 bases, V lost 6 bases, and 6 bases had no gene match. Germline loops: CDR1 SQVTM, CDR2 ANQGSEA. CDR3 region: CSVRGLAGGLTQYF. CDR3 coding DNA: TGCAGCGTGAGAGGACTAGCGGGAGGGCTTACGCAGTATTTT.

This chain connects TRBV15 to TRBJ2-7, with D tentatively TRBD1 (5 bases). CDR3 size: 13 residues. V was pared by 1 base and J by 6 bases, with 10 bases between. In germline, CDR1 is LNHNV, CDR2 YYDKDF (reference sequence). The CDR3 DNA sequence: TGTGCCACCAGCAGAGTGGGTCAGGGCGAGCAGTACTTC. This codes for CATSRVGQGEQYF.

This sequence joins TRBV9 and TRBJ2-3, with 8 bases matching TRBD2. The CDR3 loop spans 18 amino acids. V gave up 3 bases and J gave up 1 base; unmatched junction bases: 13. Germline assignment: CDR1 SGDLS and CDR2 YYNGEE. CDR3 residues: CASSAVWREDVGTDTQYF. In DNA form, the CDR3 reads TGTGCCAGCAGCGCGGTATGGCGGGAGGATGTAGGCACAGATACGCAGTATTTT.

The rearrangement joins TRBV9 to TRBJ2-1; 8 bases agree with TRBD2. J lost 5 bases, V lost 4 bases, and 17 bases had no gene match. The CDR3 loop spans 18 amino acids. Germline assignment: CDR1 SGDLS and CDR2 YYNGEE. DNA of the CDR3: TGTGCCAGCAGCCCCCTCGGTTGGGCGGGAGGATTTAACAATGAGCAGTTCTTC. It is translated as CASSPLGWAGGFNNEQFF.

This CDR3 reads CASSLGREERYEQYF. CDR3 DNA sequence: TGTGCCAGCAGCTTAGGTCGGGAGGAGAGATACGAGCAGTACTTC. The chain is built from TRBV7-9 and TRBJ2-7; 7 bases agree with TRBD2. Germline V gene data show CDR1 as SEHNR and CDR2 as FQNEAQ (reference sequence). The V gene end was trimmed by 1 base and the J gene end by 4 bases; junction bases not matched to a gene: 7. CDR3 length: 15 residues.

V usage is TRBV7-9 and J usage is TRBJ1-1; D may be TRBD1 (6 bases). Trimming removed 5 bases from V and 3 bases from J, with 13 bases in between. The CDR3 has 14 residues. CDR1 SEHNR and CDR2 FQNEAQ come from the germline V gene (reference sequence). CDR3 loop: CASSPDRSYTEAFF. CDR3 nucleotides: TGTGCCAGCAGCCCCGACAGGAGCTACACTGAAGCTTTCTTT.

The CDR3 here is CASSWARPKNNSPLHF. The CDR3 nucleotides are TGTGCCAGCAGCTGGGCACGACCAAAAAATAATTCACCCCTCCACTTT. This chain joins TRBV5-6 and TRBJ1-6; D unresolved. The CDR3 totals 16 residues. The ends were cut back, 3 bases at V and 5 bases at J, with 15 bases in the middle. CDR1 and CDR2 from the germline V gene are SGHDT and YYEEEE.

This clone appeared a few times. This chain joins TRBV5-1 and TRBJ2-2, with D maybe TRBD1 (6 bases). Per the germline V gene, CDR1 is SGHRS and CDR2 is YFSETQ. The CDR3 runs to 16 residues. Trimming left V 2 bases short and J 1 base short, with 12 bases between. In DNA, the CDR3 is TGCGCCAGCAGCTTACAGGGAAGTAAGAACACCGGGGAGCTGTTTTTT. Translating it yields CASSLQGSKNTGELFF.

The rearrangement uses TRBV3-1 (or the pseudogene TRBV3-2) and TRBJ1-2; 8 bases align to TRBD1. CDR1 is LGHDT, CDR2 YNNKEL, per germline (reference sequence). This CDR3 is built from 12 residues. V dropped 3 bases and J dropped 10; count of bases not matched to a gene: 4. The CDR3: CASSQGQVFYTF. CDR3 in DNA: TGTGCCAGCAGCCAGGGACAGGTCTTCTACACCTTC.

This clone was picked up a small number of times. The V gene is TRBV30, the J gene TRBJ1-5; D ambiguous. CDR1 and CDR2 from the germline V gene are GTSNPN and SVGIG (reference sequence). CDR3 length: 16 amino acids. V lost 3 bases to trimming and J lost 0 bases, with 15 bases between them. The CDR3 coding sequence is TGTGCCTGGAGCGCCGTTCAGTCCGATAGCAATCAGCCCCAGCATTTT. It yields the protein CAWSAVQSDSNQPQHF.

This chain joins TRBV11-2 and TRBJ1-2, with 8 positions matching TRBD1. The CDR3 runs 16 residues. Per the germline V gene, CDR1 is SGHAT and CDR2 is FQNNGV. With 4 bases clipped from V and 7 bases from J, the junction kept 14 bases outside the gene matches. DNA for the CDR3: TGTGCCAGCAGCTCTCGGGACAGGAGCTTTTCTGGTGGCTACACCTTC. Translating gives CASSSRDRSFSGGYTF. The full variable domain, its missing parts supplied by reference TRBV11-2 and TRBJ1-2, is EAGVAQSPRYKIIEKRQSVAFWCNPISGHATLYWYQQILGQGPKLLIQFQNNGVVDDSQLPKDRFSAERLKGVDSTLKIQPAKLEDSAVYLCASSSRDRSFSGGYTFGSGTRLTVV.

V and J are TRBV11-2 and TRBJ2-5, with TRBD2 matching 14 bases. Losses at the gene ends were 5 bases for V and 4 bases for J; bases not matched to a gene: 9. Germline values: CDR1 SGHAT, CDR2 FQNNGV. This CDR3 spans 17 amino acids. In DNA, the CDR3 is TGTGCCAGCAGCCACTTCTCAGGACTAGCGGGAGGAGAGACCCAGTACTTC. This translates into CASSHFSGLAGGETQYF.

The chain combines TRBV5-4 with TRBJ1-2; TRBD1 matches at 7 bases. CDR3 length equals 13 residues. Germline lookup yields CDR1 SGHNT and CDR2 YYREEE (reference sequence). The trim removed 2 bases at V and 7 bases at J, leaving 5 bases unmatched. The CDR3 nucleotides read TGTGCCAGCAGCTTTGGAGGGGGCGGTGGCTACACCTTC. Translated: CASSFGGGGGYTF.

This clone was detected a few times. The rearrangement links TRBV18 to TRBJ2-1, with D unclear. Germline CDR1 KGHSH, CDR2 LQKENI. The CDR3 spans 13 residues. The germline V and J ends were trimmed by 3 bases and 13 bases, with 16 bases remaining between them. The CDR3 spells CASSPDRRGGQFF. The CDR3 DNA follows: TGTGCCAGCTCACCTGATCGGCGCGGCGGTCAGTTCTTC.